A selection of T cell receptor beta chains follows, all from one sample in a study of cytotoxic CD8 clonotypes in ibrutinib-treated CLL. TCRdb's table, derived via immunoSEQ multiplex PCR, lists solely in-frame clones and lacks some. Of about 310,000 clones listed, around four fifths were seen once; the top ten hold roughly 6.3%. This specimen was PBMCs, taken before ibrutinib treatment. Source of these receptors: a human donor with chronic lymphocytic leukemia. Each CDR3 is given with its conserved first and last residue. Each record gives: J gene, clone size, V gene, D gene, CDR3 DNA, CDR3 protein. D genes are given only for firm matches. The size entry is marked missing in some rows and otherwise reads once, few, many or a size class.

TRBJ2-7 - TRBV29-1 TRBD1 TGCAGCGTTGAAGATGTTTTGGGGACAGGTCCCCGCTTC CSVEDVLGTGPRF
TRBJ1-2 - TRBV6-1 TRBD1 TGTGCCAGCAGTCCCCGGACAGGGTCGTATGGCTACACCTTC CASSPRTGSYGYTF
TRBJ2-2 - TRBV30 TRBD2 TGTGCCTGGGGGAGCGGGGGTGTTGGCACCGGGGAGCTGTTTTTT CAWGSGGVGTGELFF
TRBJ1-1 - TRBV9 - TGTGCCAGCAGCGTAGTGCGGTCCGGCCCTTTCTTT CASSVVRSGPFF
TRBJ2-5 - TRBV18 TRBD1 TGTGCCAGCTCACAAGACAGGGGGCAAGAGACCCAGTACTTC CASSQDRGQETQYF
TRBJ1-5 - TRBV2 TRBD1 TGTGCCAGCGGTAGGCTCGGGGCGACAGGGGACAATCAGCCCCAGCATTTT CASGRLGATGDNQPQHF
TRBJ2-1 - TRBV15 TRBD1 TGTGCCACCAGCAGAGTTAGTGCGGACAGGGGGAATGAGCAGTTCTTC CATSRVSADRGNEQFF
TRBJ2-1 few TRBV7-8 TRBD2 TGTGCCAGCAGCTTAAGACCCGAGACTAGCGGGAGGTTCTTGTTTGAGTTCTTC CASSLRPETSGRFLFEFF
TRBJ2-3 - TRBV18 - TGTGCCAGCCTTAGTACAGATACGCAGTATTTT CASLSTDTQYF
TRBJ2-6 - TRBV7-9 TRBD1 TGTGCCAGCAGCGACAGGGAAATCTACTCTGGGGCCAACGTCCTGACTTTC CASSDREIYSGANVLTF